This T cell receptor (beta chain) was recovered during a study of blood T cell repertoires in COVID-19. Study as a whole: Spain, Italy and the United States supplied samples that represented acute and convalescent COVID-19.

This CDR3 is 14 amino acids long. Trimming took off 0 bases at V and 5 bases at J, with 11 bases between the two ends. Germline V gives CDR1 SGHNT, CDR2 YYREEE (reference sequence). In the original workflow: Counts of nucleated cells, estimated from reference gene primer amplification, were obtained. The assay was immunoSEQ multiplex PCR, and TCRdb's table has in-frame clones only and misses some. D and trimming were read from the DNA, whereas the V and J calls and clone size are those reported in that table. The table lists 70,000 or so clones, around nine tenths of them singletons, with 0.5% to 0.7% in the top ten.

Sequenced input: peripheral blood. This clonotype originated in a man in his fifties or sixties with acute or convalescent COVID-19. This sequence joins TRBV5-4 and TRBJ1-2; D call uncertain. This chain's CDR3 is CASSLGRVGYGYTF. The CDR3 nucleotides are TGTGCCAGCAGCTTGGGGAGGGTCGGGTATGGCTACACCTTC. Full variable domain (remainder filled in from reference TRBV5-4 and TRBJ1-2): ETGVTQSPTHLIKTRGQQVTLRCSSQSGHNTVSWYQQALGQGPQFIFQYYREEENGRGNFPPRFSGLQFPNYSSELNVNALELDDSALYLCASSLGRVGYGYTFGSGTRLTVV.